The rows below give T cell receptor beta chains drawn from one sample of a study of blood T cell repertoires in COVID-19. TCRdb's copy holds only in-frame clones and misses some; the assay was immunoSEQ multiplex PCR. The sample holds some 54,000 clones, under 90% seen once. The material sequenced was peripheral blood. All receptors come from an elderly man with active or convalescent COVID-19. The CDR3 runs from the conserved cysteine through the conserved F or W. The D gene is left open where the match is weak. Clone size is given for some rows only: seen once, a few or many times, or a class if the clone is expanded.

abundance: -
v_gene: TRBV6-2/TRBV6-3
j_gene: TRBJ2-1
d_gene: -
CDR3aa: CASSYSGQQFNEQFF
CDR3nt: TGTGCCAGCAGTTACTCGGGGCAGCAGTTCAATGAGCAGTTCTTC

abundance: -
v_gene: TRBV13
j_gene: TRBJ2-5
d_gene: TRBD1
CDR3aa: CASSPRTGFIETQYF
CDR3nt: TGTGCCAGCAGCCCAAGGACAGGGTTTATTGAGACCCAGTACTTC

abundance: -
v_gene: TRBV27
j_gene: TRBJ2-1
d_gene: -
CDR3aa: CASRLGQGGRNEQFF
CDR3nt: TGTGCCAGCAGACTCGGACAGGGAGGGCGCAATGAGCAGTTCTTC

abundance: once
v_gene: TRBV18
j_gene: TRBJ2-5
d_gene: -
CDR3aa: CASSPPEGAETQYF
CDR3nt: TGTGCCAGCTCACCACCGGAGGGGGCGGAGACCCAGTACTTC

abundance: -
v_gene: TRBV7-2
j_gene: TRBJ2-7
d_gene: -
CDR3aa: CASSPGQGAFYEQYF
CDR3nt: TGTGCCAGCAGCCCAGGACAAGGGGCATTCTACGAGCAGTACTTC

abundance: -
v_gene: TRBV6-5
j_gene: TRBJ2-3
d_gene: TRBD2
CDR3aa: CASSRSGAGTDTQYF
CDR3nt: TGTGCCAGCAGCCGCAGCGGGGCGGGCACAGATACGCAGTATTTT

abundance: -
v_gene: TRBV30
j_gene: TRBJ2-2
d_gene: -
CDR3aa: CAWSRGNTGELFF
CDR3nt: TGTGCCTGGAGTCGAGGAAACACCGGGGAGCTGTTTTTT

abundance: -
v_gene: TRBV12-1
j_gene: TRBJ2-1
d_gene: -
CDR3aa: CASSPRTGAYNEQFF
CDR3nt: TGTGCCAGCAGCCCTCGGACTGGAGCCTACAATGAGCAGTTCTTC

abundance: -
v_gene: TRBV7-9
j_gene: TRBJ1-3
d_gene: -
CDR3aa: CASSNTRVSSGNTIYF
CDR3nt: TGTGCCAGCAGCAATACACGGGTGAGCTCTGGAAACACCATATATTTT

abundance: -
v_gene: TRBV5-6
j_gene: TRBJ2-7
d_gene: -
CDR3aa: CASSLWGQPGEQYF
CDR3nt: TGTGCCAGCAGCTTGTGGGGACAACCCGGGGAGCAGTACTTC

abundance: -
v_gene: TRBV20-1
j_gene: TRBJ2-7
d_gene: -
CDR3aa: CSASPYEQYF
CDR3nt: TGCAGTGCTAGCCCGTACGAGCAGTACTTC

abundance: -
v_gene: TRBV2
j_gene: TRBJ2-7
d_gene: TRBD2
CDR3aa: CASRDPGTRSSYEQYF
CDR3nt: TGTGCCAGCAGGGACCCCGGGACTAGGAGCTCCTACGAGCAGTACTTC

abundance: -
v_gene: TRBV19
j_gene: TRBJ2-7
d_gene: TRBD1
CDR3aa: CASSTHRFPGQVDEQYF
CDR3nt: TGTGCCAGTAGTACTCACCGCTTTCCGGGACAGGTTGACGAGCAGTACTTC

abundance: -
v_gene: TRBV5-1
j_gene: TRBJ2-1
d_gene: TRBD2
CDR3aa: CASSTGTSGINEQFF
CDR3nt: TGCGCCAGCAGCACCGGGACTAGCGGGATTAATGAGCAGTTCTTC

abundance: -
v_gene: TRBV29-1
j_gene: TRBJ2-1
d_gene: TRBD2
CDR3aa: CSVPPGLAGEGFNEQFF
CDR3nt: TGCAGCGTACCACCGGGACTAGCGGGGGAAGGGTTCAATGAGCAGTTCTTC

abundance: -
v_gene: TRBV18
j_gene: TRBJ1-2
d_gene: TRBD1
CDR3aa: CASSPGQGGHYGYTF
CDR3nt: TGTGCCAGCTCACCAGGACAGGGTGGGCACTATGGCTACACCTTC

abundance: -
v_gene: TRBV9
j_gene: TRBJ1-1
d_gene: -
CDR3aa: CASSPRTDTEAFF
CDR3nt: TGTGCCAGCAGCCCACGGACAGACACTGAAGCTTTCTTT

abundance: few
v_gene: TRBV7-2
j_gene: TRBJ2-5
d_gene: -
CDR3aa: CASSTRTVQETQYF
CDR3nt: TGTGCCAGCAGCACTCGGACAGTCCAAGAGACCCAGTACTTC

abundance: -
v_gene: TRBV2
j_gene: TRBJ2-2
d_gene: TRBD2
CDR3aa: CASGRGTGNTGELFF
CDR3nt: TGTGCCAGCGGGCGGGGGACGGGAAACACCGGGGAGCTGTTTTTT